This T cell receptor (beta chain) is from a study of regulatory T cells in long-lasting Graves disease. Germline V CDR1 and CDR2: MNHEY, SVGEGT. The V and J ends lost 10 bases and 1 base respectively, with 16 bases between them. The CDR3 contains 15 residues. With iRepertoire HTBI primers and Arm-PCR of CDR3 regions, TCR beta libraries were built. TCRdb reprocessed the multiplex PCR reads via MiXCR and lists one record per CDR3 protein. The table shows more than 300,000 distinct CDR3 sequences, with about 20% occurring only once. The sample holds a few counts of this clonotype. Time point in this sample: persistent/refractory GD, antithyroid drugs over 5 years with positive TRAb. There was RNA extracted from PBMCs, and the TCR library was made from it.

J is TRBJ2-2 and V is TRBV6-2 or TRBV6-3; D might be TRBD1 (6 bases). The material sequenced was peripheral blood mononuclear cells (PBMCs), taken when the disease was refractory, from a patient treated with antithyroid drugs. This TCR came from a female donor with Graves disease. CDR3 sequence reads: CATNQRTENTGELFF. The CDR3 nucleotides are TGTGCCACTAACCAAAGGACAGAGAACACCGGGGAGCTGTTTTTT.